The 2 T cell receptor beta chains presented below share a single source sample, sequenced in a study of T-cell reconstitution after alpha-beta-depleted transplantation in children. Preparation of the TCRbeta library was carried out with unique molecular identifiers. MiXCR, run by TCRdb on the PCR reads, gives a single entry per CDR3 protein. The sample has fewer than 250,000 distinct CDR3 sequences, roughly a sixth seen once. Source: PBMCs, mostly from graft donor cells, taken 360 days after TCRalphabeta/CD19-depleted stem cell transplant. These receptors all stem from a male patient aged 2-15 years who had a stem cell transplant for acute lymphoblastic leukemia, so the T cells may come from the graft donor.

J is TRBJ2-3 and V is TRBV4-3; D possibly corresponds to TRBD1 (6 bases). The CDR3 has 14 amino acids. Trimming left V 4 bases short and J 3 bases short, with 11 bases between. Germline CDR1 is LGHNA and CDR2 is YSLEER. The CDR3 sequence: CASSPQGFTDTQYF. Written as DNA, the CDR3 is TGCGCCAGCAGCCCGCAGGGGTTTACAGATACGCAGTATTTT.

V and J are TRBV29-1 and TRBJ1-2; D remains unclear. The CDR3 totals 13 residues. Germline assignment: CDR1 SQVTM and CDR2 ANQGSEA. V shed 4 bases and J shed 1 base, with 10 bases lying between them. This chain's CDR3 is CSVVGGYNYGYTF. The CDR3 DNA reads TGCAGCGTTGTTGGTGGTTATAACTATGGCTACACCTTC. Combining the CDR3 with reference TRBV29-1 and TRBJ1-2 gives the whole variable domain SAVISQKPSRDICQRGTSLTIQCQVDSQVTMMFWYRQQPGQSLTLIATANQGSEATYESGFVIDKFPISRPNLTFSTLTVSNMSPEDSSIYLCSVVGGYNYGYTFGSGTRLTVV.